These 20 T cell receptor gamma chains share one sample of origin, sequenced in a study of γδ T cells in repeated Plasmodium falciparum infection. TCRdb re-identified clones in the multiplex PCR reads via CATT. This sample has tens of thousands of gamma-chain clones; 1.4% to 1.5% occur once, and the top ten carry 15% to 20%. Vgamma9/Vdelta2+ and Vdelta2-negative gammadelta T cells were flow-sorted from PBMC for bulk sequencing. The sequencing input was gamma-delta T cells from blood. These receptors all stem from a pool of human donors (malaria-infected and uninfected, not separated).

This clone was found many times. TCRdb's protein for this DNA is that of a much larger clone and differs from the translation at residue 3, likely a read error; the protein shown is the DNA translation. The chain couples TRGV8 to TRGJP1. The J gene, missing from TCRdb, was assigned here through DNA to germline matching. Germline V gene lookup returns CDR1 VENAVY and CDR2 YDSYNSRV. This CDR3 spans 13 amino acids. The CDR3 protein is CASWSPTGWFKIF. DNA of the CDR3: TGTGCCTCCTGGTCCCCCACTGGTTGGTTCAAGATATTT.

Comments on this clone: For this DNA, TCRdb reports the protein of a much larger clone, which diverges at residue 9, most likely from a read error; the protein presented here is translated directly from the DNA. The V gene is TRGV9, the J gene TRGJP. Germline matching of the DNA provided the J gene here, since TCRdb leaves it blank. The CDR3 has 17 residues. After removal of 2 bases from V and 8 bases from J, the junction contained 9 bases not matched to a gene. Germline lookup yields CDR1 GITISATS and CDR2 ISYDGTV (reference sequence). The CDR3 sequence is CALWEGGGKLGKKIKVF. The CDR3, as DNA: TGTGCCTTGTGGGAGGGAGGAGGAAAGTTGGGCAAAAAAATCAAGGTATTT.

This clone was seen a few times. TCRdb's protein for this DNA is that of a much larger clone and differs from the translation at residue 12, likely a read error; the protein shown is the DNA translation. The genes are TRGV9 and TRGJP. This CDR3 has 17 residues. Germline CDR1 is GITISATS and CDR2 is ISYDGTV (reference sequence). DNA of the CDR3: TGTGCCTTGTGGGAGACCGTACAAGAGTTGGGCAGAAAAATCAAGGTATTT. Its translation: CALWETVQELGRKIKVF.

This clone appeared a few times. With a much larger clone just one base away, this may be a read error. The same CDR3 is also encoded by other DNA sequences in this sample. The chain combines TRGV9 with TRGJP. TCRdb leaves out the J gene; it was filled in here by matching the DNA to germline. Germline assignment: CDR1 GITISATS and CDR2 ISYDGTV (reference sequence). This CDR3 comprises 21 residues. The V gene end was trimmed by 0 bases and the J gene end by 7 bases; junction bases not matched to a gene: 18. In DNA form, the CDR3 reads TGTGCCTTGTGGGAGGTGCGGATCCCCCAAGGGAGGGAGTTGGGCAAAAAAATCAAGGTATTT. This sequence encodes CALWEVRIPQGRELGKKIKVF.

The table lists this clone with a few counts. A far larger clone is one nucleotide away, so this likely arose from a read error. This same CDR3 is encoded by further DNA sequences in the sample. This sequence joins TRGV9 and TRGJP1. Matching the DNA to germline supplied the J gene, which TCRdb does not give. CDR1 and CDR2 (germline): GITISATS, ISYDGTV (reference sequence). The CDR3 extends over 13 amino acids. DNA of the CDR3: TGTGCCCTGTGGGATTCAACTGGTTGGTTCAAGATATTT. Amino acids: CALWDSTGWFKIF.

This clone was counted many times. This DNA's translation and the protein TCRdb lists, from a much larger clone, do not match at residue 4, likely due to a read error; the protein shown is translated from the DNA. Within the sample, other DNA sequences also encode this same CDR3. This chain uses TRGV9 with TRGJP. The J gene is not listed in TCRdb, so it was assigned here from a DNA match to germline. This CDR3 contains 17 residues. Germline V gives CDR1 GITISATS, CDR2 ISYDGTV (reference sequence). The CDR3 loop is CALREVKAKLGKKIKVF. CDR3 sequence (DNA): TGTGCCTTGCGGGAGGTGAAGGCCAAGTTGGGCAAAAAAATCAAGGTATTT.

There are a few counts of this clone. A much larger clonotype is one base distant, so this may be a read error. The V gene is given as TRGV3, and no J gene call is available. In germline, CDR1 is VTNTFY, CDR2 YDVSTARD (reference sequence). The CDR3 contains 12 residues. In nucleotides, the CDR3 is TGTGCCACCTGGGACAGGCCCTTCCAGGAACTCTTT. Its protein product is CATWDRPFQELF.

This clone was observed many times. This chain links TRGV3 with TRGJ1 or TRGJ2. Matching the DNA to germline supplied the J gene, which TCRdb does not give. Per germline, CDR1 VTNTFY and CDR2 YDVSTARD (reference sequence). The length of the CDR3 is 12 residues. V shed 6 bases and J 10 bases; nucleotides not matched to a gene: 12. In DNA form, the CDR3 reads TGTGCCACCTGGAGCGCCGTATTAAAGAAACTCTTT. This gives the protein CATWSAVLKKLF.

In this sample, this clone is medium-sized. V is TRGV9 and J is TRGJ1 or TRGJ2. Per the germline V gene, CDR1 is GITISATS and CDR2 is ISYDGTV (reference sequence). Trimming at V came to 1 base and at J to 3 bases, leaving 3 bases not matched to a gene. This CDR3 is 13 amino acids long. CDR3 sequence reads: CALWEVIYYKKLF. In DNA, the CDR3 is TGTGCCTTGTGGGAGGTTATTTATTATAAGAAACTCTTT.

This clone has a count of ten or more. This sequence is one base from a far larger clone and is likely a read error. The sample contains more than one DNA sequence encoding this CDR3. This rearrangement joins TRGV9 to TRGJ1 or TRGJ2. In the absence of a J gene in TCRdb, the DNA was matched to germline to assign it here. Germline assignment: CDR1 GITISATS and CDR2 ISYDGTV (reference sequence). With V trimmed by 1 base and J by 4 bases, 10 bases remained unmatched. CDR3 size: 15 residues. CDR3 sequence (DNA): TGTGCCTTGTGGGAGGTCTCCAGGAACTATTATAAGAAACTCTTT. Its protein is CALWEVSRNYYKKLF.

In its sample, this clone was seen many times. TCRdb assigns this DNA the protein of a much larger clone, which departs from its translation at residue 12; this likely reflects a read error, and the protein shown comes from translating the DNA. This chain links TRGV4 with TRGJ1 or TRGJ2. Here the J gene came from matching the DNA to germline, since TCRdb omits it. Germline V gene sequence: CDR1 EGSTGY, CDR2 YDSYTSSV. The CDR3 loop spans 15 amino acids. As DNA, the CDR3 is TGTGCCACCTGGGATGGGCTGGTCTATTATTATGAGAAACTCTTT. Its protein product is CATWDGLVYYYEKLF.

This clone was recorded many times. This chain links TRGV8 with TRGJ1 or TRGJ2. Germline CDR1 VENAVY, CDR2 YDSYNSRV. Trimming removed 5 bases from V and 4 bases from J; junction bases left unmatched: 5. CDR3 length equals 12 residues. In DNA, the CDR3 is TGTGCCACCTGGGCCGAATATTATAAGAAACTCTTT. Amino acids: CATWAEYYKKLF.

This clone was seen repeatedly, ten times or more. The chain has TRGV4 and TRGJ1 or TRGJ2. J gave up 9 bases and V 0 bases, and 20 bases lay outside the gene matches. This CDR3 contains 17 residues. The germline V gene has CDR1 EGSTGY and CDR2 YDSYTSSV. CDR3 residues: CATWDGPSPLPHSKKLF. The DNA for the CDR3 is TGTGCCACCTGGGATGGGCCTTCACCCTTACCACACTCTAAGAAACTCTTT.

This clone was recorded a few times. This DNA's translation differs at residue 5 from TCRdb's protein, which comes from a much larger clone; a read error is likely, and the protein shown is translated from the DNA. The gene calls are TRGV9 and TRGJ1 or TRGJ2. The J gene is absent in TCRdb and was assigned here via DNA matching to germline. The germline V gene has CDR1 GITISATS and CDR2 ISYDGTV (reference sequence). The CDR3 consists of 13 residues. Unmatched junction bases numbered 7, after V lost 5 bases and J lost 3 bases. Here the CDR3 reads CALWGTTYYKKLF. The CDR3 region has the DNA TGTGCCTTGTGGGGGACAACTTATTATAAGAAACTCTTT.

This clone was detected many times. TCRdb shows a much larger clone's protein in place of this DNA's translation, and the two differ at residue 15, likely through a read error; the protein shown is translated from the DNA. The chain links TRGV4 to TRGJ1 or TRGJ2. The J gene is absent in TCRdb and was assigned here via DNA matching to germline. This CDR3 has 19 residues. Germline V gives CDR1 EGSTGY, CDR2 YDSYTSSV. The CDR3 bases are TGTGCCACCTGGGATGGACTAGAGTGGATGCACGATTCTTATTGTAAGAAACTCTTT. Its protein product is CATWDGLEWMHDSYCKKLF.

This clone was counted many times. This rearrangement joins TRGV9 to TRGJ1 or TRGJ2. The germline CDR1 and CDR2 sequences are GITISATS and ISYDGTV (reference sequence). Trimming cost V 2 bases and J 7 bases; bases outside gene matches: 8. This CDR3 spans 13 amino acids. As DNA, the CDR3 is TGTGCCTTGTGGGAGGAGATCGGATATAAGAAACTCTTT. Its translation: CALWEEIGYKKLF.

A few counts support this clone. The chain employs TRGV2 and TRGJ1 or TRGJ2. The J gene is not listed in TCRdb, so it was assigned here from a DNA match to germline. Germline CDR1 and CDR2: EGSNGY and YDSYNSKV. This CDR3 region has 14 residues. Germline trimming cut 1 base from V and 3 bases from J; bases unmatched to any gene: 6. CDR3 protein: CATWDGDRYYKKLF. Here the CDR3 DNA reads TGTGCCACCTGGGACGGTGACCGTTATTATAAGAAACTCTTT.

This clone occurred a few times. A far larger clone is off by one base, so a read error is likely. Other nucleotide sequences from this sample produce the same CDR3. The J gene went uncalled, whereas the V gene is TRGV2. The germline gives CDR1 EGSNGY, CDR2 YDSYNSKV. The CDR3 runs 14 residues. CDR3 protein: CATWDGIGYYKKLF. CDR3 in DNA: TGTGCCACCTGGGACGGGATAGGTTATTATAAGAAACTCTTC.

Note on this clone: The TCRdb record carries a much larger clone's protein, which differs from this DNA's translation at residue 3; a read error is the likely cause, and the protein listed here is the DNA translation. This chain uses TRGV2 with TRGJ1 or TRGJ2. Assignment of the J gene here rests on matching the DNA to germline, because TCRdb gives none. Germline CDR1 reads EGSNGY; CDR2 reads YDSYNSKV. CDR3 length: 14 amino acids. CDR3 protein: CAAWDGQSYYKKLF. The CDR3 DNA reads as TGTGCCGCCTGGGACGGGCAAAGTTATTATAAGAAACTCTTT.

This clone showed up many times. Since a far larger clone is one base different, this is likely a read error. Other DNA sequences in this sample translate to the same CDR3. This CDR3 reads CALWEDRLGKKIKVF. Written as DNA, the CDR3 is TGTGCTTTGTGGGAGGATCGGTTGGGCAAAAAAATCAAGGTATTT. V usage is TRGV9 and J usage is TRGJP. Matching the DNA to germline supplied the J gene, which TCRdb does not give. Per the germline V gene, CDR1 is GITISATS and CDR2 is ISYDGTV (reference sequence). This CDR3 is built from 15 residues.